This paragraph covers one TCR beta chain sequence. Its target is unknown. These data are taken from a study of T cell responses to AZD1222 COVID-19 vaccine. Study-wide findings and caveats: Regions left unmutated in variants are reportedly the target of nearly half of spike-specific TCRs. Just six AZD1222 recipients were seropositive at baseline. Clonal diversity was possibly underestimated, and the donors were mostly white British, with more females.

In germline, CDR1 is SGHDT, CDR2 YYEEEE. With 2 bases clipped from V and 3 bases from J, the junction kept 5 bases outside the gene matches. CDR3 length: 16 residues. Here immunoSEQ multiplex PCR was the method, and the copy in TCRdb shows in-frame clones only, minus some. The data show some 80,000 clones, more than 60% seen once. Here the sequenced sample was peripheral blood, taken 28 days after the second dose of the MenACWY control vaccine. This receptor was taken from an adult who received the MenACWY meningococcal vaccine as a control. The rearrangement joins TRBV5-6 to TRBJ1-5; 10 bases fit TRBD1. CDR3 loop: CASSFGTGVYNQPQHF. In DNA, the CDR3 is TGTGCCAGCAGCTTCGGGACAGGGGTCTACAATCAGCCCCAGCATTTT.